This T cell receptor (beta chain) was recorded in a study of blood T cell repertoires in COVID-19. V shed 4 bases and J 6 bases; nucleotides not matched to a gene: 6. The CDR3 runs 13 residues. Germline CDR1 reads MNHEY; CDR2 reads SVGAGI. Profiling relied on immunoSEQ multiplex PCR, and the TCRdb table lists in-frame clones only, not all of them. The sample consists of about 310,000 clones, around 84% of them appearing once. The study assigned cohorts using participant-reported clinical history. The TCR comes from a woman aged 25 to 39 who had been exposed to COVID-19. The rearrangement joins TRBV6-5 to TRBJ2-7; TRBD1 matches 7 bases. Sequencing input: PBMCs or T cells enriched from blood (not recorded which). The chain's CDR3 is CASSSTGSGEQYF. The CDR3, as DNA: TGTGCCAGCAGTTCGACAGGGAGTGGCGAGCAGTACTTC.